The present entry profiles one T cell receptor (beta chain) with its context. The antigen this receptor binds is unknown. No much larger clone is present one base from it, and per-base qualities are unavailable. In Seattle, one collaborating source enrolled patients while the infection was active and tracked those patients longitudinally over the course of disease. The collaborating institutions used their own protocols to collect whole blood in K2EDTA tubes. For TCRbeta analysis, collaborators shipped samples as frozen whole blood, isolated PBMCs, or DNA extracted from either of those sample types. This sample was taken from a study of blood T cell repertoires in COVID-19 (dated by TCRdb to about 2020). About the study as a whole: Samples covering the acute and convalescent phases of COVID-19 were provided by collaborators in the United States, Italy and Spain. Deeply sampled blood TCRbeta repertoires from subjects exposed to, actively infected with, or recovered from COVID-19 were included in the dataset. A de-identified subject ID, COVID-19 status, age in years and sex were almost always included in the sample metadata. The samples were drawn from the first 160 participants of the ongoing ImmuneRACE study and from over a thousand subjects provided by 6 global collaborators. A freely available public database, intended as a resource for researchers studying the immune response to SARS-CoV-2, is where the repertoires were released. The material from the prospective study consisted of cDNA or gDNA derived from T cells, B-cell-depleted T cells, or PBMCs. Where available, HLA class I and class II types were obtained from metadata supplied by the sample provider rather than from assay-based typing. Overall results and qualifications from the work: The quantity of clinical and demographic metadata differed by source and by participant and was supplied without curation.

The germline V gene encodes CDR1 SGHNT and CDR2 YYREEE (reference sequence). The CDR3 sequence holds 16 residues, the cysteine and phenylalanine included. Solely the CDR3 DNA is kept, with 48 bases framed from the first base. Relative to germline, V is 4 bases shorter and J is 7 bases shorter, with 18 bases between their ends. TCRbeta CDR3 regions were amplified from genomic DNA by means of the immunoSEQ Assay, a bias-controlled multiplex PCR. As for the authors' bioinformatics: Nucleated cell counts per sample were estimated from amplification of reference gene primers within the assay. To quantify the absolute abundance of each unique TCRbeta CDR3 rearrangement, sequence reads were collapsed and filtered. For each sample, productive Simpson clonality was calculated as the square root of Simpson's diversity index across productive rearrangements. TCRdb stores this immuneACCESS table with in-frame sequences only. Part of the clones is absent; in the studies checked, under half of the shortfall reflects unresolved V genes, and no reason is known for the rest. V and J calls and clone size are those listed in that table; D and trimming were worked out from the DNA. This sample comprises 250,000 to 300,000 clones, 75% to 90% of them detected only once. The top ten clonotypes cover around 14% of the sample.

Sequencing input: peripheral blood. This chain joins TRBV5-4 to TRBJ1-6; a weak D assignment points to TRBD1 (6 bases agree). The TCR originated in a woman between 70 and 85 years old with COVID-19, enrolled during active disease. The nucleotide sequence reads as follows: TGTGCCAGCAGCCTCAGGACAGTTGGGGGCAATTCACCCCTCCACTTT. Translated, it reads CASSLRTVGGNSPLHF.